This T cell receptor beta chain comes out of a study of T cell changes during pregnancy in multiple sclerosis. Some clones are missing from TCRdb's copy, which holds only in-frame ones; the method was immunoSEQ multiplex PCR. This table has 70,000 to 85,000 clones, roughly nine tenths appearing once. The CDR3 totals 15 residues. The germline CDR1 and CDR2 sequences are SGHDN and FVKESK. Trimming removed 1 base from V and 8 bases from J; junction bases left unmatched: 6. The receptor comes from a female donor with multiple sclerosis, enrolled in a pregnancy study. The chain links TRBV14 to TRBJ2-3; 10 positions agree with TRBD2. Sequences were derived from peripheral blood, sampled before pregnancy. The CDR3 DNA follows: TGTGCCAGCAGCCAAGTCTCTCTAGCGGGGGCTACGCAGTATTTT. It specifies CASSQVSLAGATQYF. Complete variable domain (other parts from reference TRBV14 and TRBJ2-3): EAGVTQFPSHSVIEKGQTVTLRCDPISGHDNLYWYRRVMGKEIKFLLHFVKESKQDESGMPNNRFLAERTGGTYSTLKVQPAELEDSGVYFCASSQVSLAGATQYFGPGTRLTVL.